This TCR beta chain was recorded in a study of blood T cell repertoires in COVID-19. From germline, CDR1 is SQVTM and CDR2 ANQGSEA. The junction had 5 bases not matched to a gene; V was cut back by 3 bases and J by 5 bases. This CDR3 is 13 amino acids long. Clones were read by immunoSEQ multiplex PCR, and TCRdb kept only the in-frame ones, dropping some. The data contain about 220,000 clones, about three quarters of them singletons. The chain couples TRBV29-1 to TRBJ2-5, with 8 positions matching TRBD2. Sequenced: peripheral blood. This clonotype was sampled from a woman in her 70s with acute or convalescent COVID-19. The CDR3 loop is CSVDAGGVETQYF. Written as DNA, the CDR3 is TGCAGCGTTGATGCGGGGGGCGTTGAGACCCAGTACTTC.